Listed below are T cell receptor beta chains from one sample, sequenced in a study of T-cell reconstitution after alpha-beta-depleted transplantation in children. TCRdb re-called the PCR reads through MiXCR, storing one row per CDR3 protein. The table lists 200,000 to 250,000 distinct CDR3 sequences, about 6.6% of them singletons. This specimen consisted of PBMCs, obtained before TCRalphabeta/CD19-depleted stem cell transplant. The origin of the receptors is a boy aged 2 to 10 with acute lymphoblastic leukemia, due to receive a stem cell transplant. Each CDR3 is given with its conserved first and last residue. The D gene is left open where the match is weak. Size is stated for part of the rows, as once, few or many counts, or as a class when the clone is expanded.

j_gene: TRBJ2-2
abundance: many
len: 14
d_gene: NA
v_gene: TRBV6-1
CDR3nt: TGTGCCAGCAAAAGAATATGGCGCACCGGGGAGCTGTTTTTT
CDR3aa: CASKRIWRTGELFF

j_gene: TRBJ2-7
abundance: many
len: 14
d_gene: NA
v_gene: TRBV6-5
CDR3nt: TGTGCCAGCAGTCTTATTGCGGGGACTTACGAGCAGTACTTC
CDR3aa: CASSLIAGTYEQYF

j_gene: TRBJ2-1
abundance: many
len: 12
d_gene: NA
v_gene: TRBV15
CDR3nt: TGTGCCACCAGCAGGAGGGAGGATGAGCAGTTCTTC
CDR3aa: CATSRREDEQFF

j_gene: TRBJ2-1
abundance: many
len: 13
d_gene: NA
v_gene: TRBV29-1
CDR3nt: TGCAGCGTTTCTCTTGGGGGTTGGGATGAGCAGTTCTTC
CDR3aa: CSVSLGGWDEQFF

j_gene: TRBJ2-7
abundance: NA
len: 18
d_gene: TRBD2
v_gene: TRBV20-1
CDR3nt: TGCAGTGCTAGAAAGACACACTCGGGACTAGGCGTATCCTACGAGCAGTACTTC
CDR3aa: CSARKTHSGLGVSYEQYF

j_gene: TRBJ2-3
abundance: NA
len: 13
d_gene: NA
v_gene: TRBV3-1
CDR3nt: TGTGCCACCACCCAAGGAGAGTTGAATACGCAGTATTTT
CDR3aa: CATTQGELNTQYF

j_gene: TRBJ2-7
abundance: many
len: 14
d_gene: TRBD2
v_gene: TRBV11-2
CDR3nt: TGTGCCAGCAGCTTATCCACGGGAGCGGGGGAGCAGTACTTC
CDR3aa: CASSLSTGAGEQYF

j_gene: TRBJ1-2
abundance: few
len: 15
d_gene: TRBD1
v_gene: TRBV18
CDR3nt: TGTGCCAGCTCACCAGACGGACAGGCTAACTATGGCTACACCTTC
CDR3aa: CASSPDGQANYGYTF

j_gene: TRBJ2-1
abundance: many
len: 11
d_gene: NA
v_gene: TRBV5-1
CDR3nt: TGCGCCAGCAGCTCTTCGAATGAGCAGTTCTTC
CDR3aa: CASSSSNEQFF

j_gene: TRBJ1-3
abundance: many
len: 14
d_gene: NA
v_gene: TRBV7-2
CDR3nt: TGTGCCAGCAGCTTGGGCATCTCTGGAAACACCATATATTTT
CDR3aa: CASSLGISGNTIYF

j_gene: TRBJ1-2
abundance: few
len: 14
d_gene: NA
v_gene: TRBV7-3
CDR3nt: TGTGCCAGCAGCTTATCGGGACACCTCTATGGCTACACCTTC
CDR3aa: CASSLSGHLYGYTF

j_gene: TRBJ2-5
abundance: many
len: 12
d_gene: NA
v_gene: TRBV5-5
CDR3nt: TGTGCCAGCAGCCCCAGGGACGGGACCCAGTACTTC
CDR3aa: CASSPRDGTQYF

j_gene: TRBJ2-5
abundance: many
len: 13
d_gene: NA
v_gene: TRBV24-1
CDR3nt: TGTGCCACTCGAGCGACAGGCCGAGAGACCCAGTACTTC
CDR3aa: CATRATGRETQYF

j_gene: TRBJ2-7
abundance: few
len: 14
d_gene: NA
v_gene: TRBV30
CDR3nt: TGTGCCTGGAGTCGAGAGGGGGGATTCGCCGAGCAGTACTTC
CDR3aa: CAWSREGGFAEQYF

j_gene: TRBJ2-7
abundance: many
len: 13
d_gene: TRBD2
v_gene: TRBV20-1
CDR3nt: TGCAGTGCTAGAGGGGGGGGACCCTACGAGCAGTACTTC
CDR3aa: CSARGGGPYEQYF